Listed here are 25 T cell receptor beta chains from one sample, sequenced in a study of PD-L1 blockade in urothelial cancer. Generated by immunoSEQ multiplex PCR, the TCRdb table keeps only in-frame clones and is missing some. The sample holds about 36,000 clones, over 65% seen once. Regarding time point: peripheral blood 6 weeks after treatment start. The material was PBMCs, obtained around atezolizumab (anti-PD-L1) treatment. The source of these receptors is a middle-aged man with urothelial cancer.

V and J are TRBV7-9 and TRBJ2-7; 7 bases line up with TRBD1. In germline, CDR1 is SEHNR, CDR2 FQNEAQ (reference sequence). V shed 6 bases, J shed 6 bases, and the junction held 5 bases outside the gene matches. This CDR3 contains 12 residues. As DNA, the CDR3 is TGTGCCAGCAGTCCCGACAGGGTCGAGCAGTACTTC. As protein: CASSPDRVEQYF. Supplemented by reference TRBV7-9 and TRBJ2-7, the full variable domain reads DTGVSQNPRHKITKRGQNVTFRCDPISEHNRLYWYRQTLGQGPEFLTYFQNEAQLEKSRLLSDRFSAERPKGSFSTLEIQRTEQGDSAMYLCASSPDRVEQYFGPGTRLTVT.

The chain links TRBV5-1 to TRBJ2-5; D gene uncertain. The CDR3 spans 15 residues. Trimming left V 10 bases short and J 7 bases short, with 26 bases between. Per germline, CDR1 SGHRS and CDR2 YFSETQ. CDR3 coding DNA: TGCGCCGCTCTCGGCGGCACCCCTTTGGAAGGGACCCAGTACTTC. Encoded protein: CAALGGTPLEGTQYF.

This chain connects TRBV28 to TRBJ1-5; D call uncertain. V dropped 5 bases and J dropped 5 bases, with 7 bases sitting between them. The CDR3 is made up of 12 amino acids. Germline CDR1 and CDR2: MDHEN and SYDVKM. The CDR3 region has the DNA TGTGCCAGCAGTCCCCCGTATCAGCCCCAGCATTTT. Translating it yields CASSPPYQPQHF.

A few counts support this clone. J is TRBJ2-7 and V is TRBV9; 7 bases match TRBD2. CDR1 is SGDLS, CDR2 YYNGEE, per germline. Unmatched junction bases numbered 24, after V lost 4 bases and J lost 5 bases. The CDR3 has 19 amino acids. CDR3 nucleotide sequence: TGTGCCAGCAGCCCCGGTCCTGGGTCTAGTGAGAAGCGGGATCACGAGCAGTACTTC. Translated, it gives CASSPGPGSSEKRDHEQYF.

This clone was counted once. The chain has TRBV2 and TRBJ1-4, with D possibly TRBD1 on 5 matching bases. CDR1 and CDR2 (germline): SNHLY, FYNNEI. The CDR3 has 14 residues. The ends were cut back, 5 bases at V and 4 bases at J, with 11 bases in the middle. CDR3 coding DNA: TGTGCCAGCAGTAAAGAACAGGTTAATGAAAAACTGTTTTTT. It translates to CASSKEQVNEKLFF.

A single count supports this clone. The chain uses TRBV4-3 and TRBJ2-1; 13 bases map to TRBD2. Germline CDR1 and CDR2: LGHNA and YSLEER. The junction had 8 bases not matched to a gene; V was cut back by 1 base and J by 8 bases. CDR3 size: 17 residues. As DNA, the CDR3 is TGCGCCAGCAGCCAAGGGGTAAGGACTAGCGGGAGTTATGAGCAGTTCTTC. It yields the protein CASSQGVRTSGSYEQFF.

J is TRBJ2-3 and V is TRBV10-2; TRBD2 matches 7 bases. This CDR3 is 16 amino acids long. The V and J ends lost 9 bases and 0 bases, in that order; junction bases with no gene match: 12. The germline V gene has CDR1 WSHSY and CDR2 SAAADI. As DNA, the CDR3 is TGCGCCAGTGGAGCGAGCAGCGGGGCTAGCACAGATACGCAGTATTTT. This codes for CASGASSGASTDTQYF.

This clone was counted a few times. The chain couples TRBV7-6 to TRBJ1-2; 8 nucleotides line up with TRBD1. The CDR3 contains 14 residues. Unmatched junction bases numbered 16, after V lost 9 bases and J lost 10 bases. Germline CDR1 reads SGHVS; CDR2 reads FNYEAQ. Here the CDR3 reads CASSDRGPFPFYTF. The CDR3 DNA follows: TGTGCCAGTTCCGACAGGGGCCCATTCCCTTTCTACACCTTC.

The CDR3 sequence: CASSSRQVAGYTF. CDR3 nucleotides: TGTGCCAGCAGCTCCCGACAGGTTGCCGGCTACACCTTC. J is TRBJ1-2 and V is TRBV28; possibly TRBD1 for D (6 bases). V gave up 6 bases and J gave up 8 bases, with 16 bases separating them. The germline V gene encodes CDR1 MDHEN and CDR2 SYDVKM. The CDR3 extends over 13 amino acids.

This chain links TRBV5-1 with TRBJ2-7; 7 bases are shared with TRBD1. This CDR3 is built from 14 residues. CDR1 SGHRS and CDR2 YFSETQ come from the germline V gene. After removal of 0 bases from V and 4 bases from J, the junction contained 4 bases not matched to a gene. CDR3 protein: CASSLETGDYEQYF. CDR3 bases: TGCGCCAGCAGCTTGGAAACAGGGGATTACGAGCAGTACTTC.

About this clone: Distinct nucleotide sequences in the sample also encode this CDR3. The CDR3 here is CASSGQPNTEAFF. The CDR3 DNA reads as TGCGCCAGCAGTGGACAGCCGAACACTGAAGCTTTCTTT. This chain links TRBV10-1 with TRBJ1-1; D might be TRBD1 (5 bases). In germline, CDR1 is WNHNN, CDR2 SYGVQD (reference sequence). V lost 4 bases, J lost 1 base, and 7 bases lay in between. The CDR3 loop spans 13 amino acids.

The chain has TRBV6-5 and TRBJ1-3; D gene uncertain. Between the trimmed V and J ends, which lost 6 bases and 0 bases, there was a span of 9 bases. The CDR3 has 14 residues. Germline-derived CDR1 and CDR2 are MNHEY and SVGAGI. The CDR3: CASSPSISGNTIYF. The CDR3 region has the DNA TGTGCCAGCAGCCCTTCTATCTCTGGAAACACCATATATTTT.

The chain is built from TRBV19 and TRBJ1-4; D gene unclear. Trimming took off 2 bases at V and 10 bases at J, with 14 bases between the two ends. The CDR3 runs 14 residues. CDR1 and CDR2 (germline): LNHDA, SQIVND (reference sequence). CDR3 loop: CASSIKTSYGKLFF. CDR3 sequence (DNA): TGTGCCAGTAGTATAAAGACAAGTTATGGAAAACTGTTTTTT.

J is TRBJ2-5 and V is TRBV5-5, with TRBD1 matching over 7 bases. The germline V gene has CDR1 SGHKS and CDR2 YYEKEE (reference sequence). The CDR3 contains 15 residues. V was clipped by 4 bases and J by 4 bases; unmatched bases: 10. CDR3: CASSQTDRALETQYF. The CDR3, as DNA: TGTGCCAGCAGCCAAACCGACAGGGCACTAGAGACCCAGTACTTC.

The chain has TRBV9 and TRBJ1-1, with D unresolved. V was pared by 4 bases and J by 4 bases, with 11 bases between. Per the germline V gene, CDR1 is SGDLS and CDR2 is YYNGEE. The CDR3 length is 13 residues. The CDR3: CASSLDTITEAFF. The CDR3 DNA reads as TGTGCCAGCAGCTTAGACACTATCACTGAAGCTTTCTTT.

This clone was counted between two and nine times. V is TRBV13 and J is TRBJ1-3, with D possibly TRBD1 on 5 matching bases. With 1 base removed from V and 0 bases from J, the gap between germline ends came to 7 bases. CDR3 size: 15 residues. Germline V gives CDR1 PRHDT, CDR2 FYEKMQ (reference sequence). This chain's CDR3 is CASSLAGNSGNTIYF. Written as DNA, the CDR3 is TGTGCCAGCAGCTTAGCAGGGAACTCTGGAAACACCATATATTTT.

The V call is TRBV27, the J call TRBJ1-2; possible D gene TRBD1, 5 bases. The CDR3 extends over 14 amino acids. V lost 2 bases and J 7 bases, leaving 14 bases between the germline ends. Germline V gives CDR1 MNHEY, CDR2 SMNVEV (reference sequence). The CDR3 DNA sequence: TGTGCCAGCAGTTTACGTCAGCTCGGGGGTGGCTACACCTTC. This encodes CASSLRQLGGGYTF.

The rearrangement uses TRBV7-3 and TRBJ2-1, with TRBD2 matching 9 bases. The germline gives CDR1 SGHTA, CDR2 FQGTGA. The ends lost 7 bases at V and 7 bases at J; junction bases unmatched: 14. This CDR3 is built from 16 residues. CDR3 sequence: CASTLHSGLAGNEQFF. DNA of the CDR3: TGTGCCAGCACCCTACATTCGGGGCTAGCGGGGAATGAGCAGTTCTTC.

The chain carries TRBV11-3 and TRBJ2-7, with 11 bases aligning to TRBD1. This CDR3 spans 14 amino acids. CDR1 and CDR2 from the germline V gene are SGHNT and YENEEA. V shed 5 bases, J shed 4 bases, and the junction held 4 bases outside the gene matches. CDR3 coding DNA: TGTGCCAGCAGCACGGGACAGGGGGTATACGAGCAGTACTTC. This gives the protein CASSTGQGVYEQYF.

This chain links TRBV5-8 with TRBJ1-5, with D maybe TRBD1 (6 bases). CDR1 is SGHTS, CDR2 YDEGEE, per germline. V was cut by 4 bases and J by 6 bases, with 11 bases left in between. The CDR3 has 13 residues. CDR3 nucleotides: TGTGCCAGCAGCCGACAGGAATTTCAGCCCCAGCATTTT. As protein: CASSRQEFQPQHF.

This sequence joins TRBV28 and TRBJ1-2, with a weak D call TRBD1 (6 bases). The germline CDR1 and CDR2 sequences are MDHEN and SYDVKM. V lost 6 bases to trimming and J lost 4 bases, with 15 bases between them. The CDR3 has 14 residues. The CDR3 DNA is TGTGCCAGCAGCCCCGGACAGACGATCTATGGCTACACCTTC. This gives the protein CASSPGQTIYGYTF.

V and J are TRBV2 and TRBJ2-7; D possibly corresponds to TRBD1 (7 bases). Per germline, CDR1 SNHLY and CDR2 FYNNEI. The CDR3 has 14 amino acids. V was shortened by 6 bases and J by 2 bases, with 14 bases between the two germline ends. CDR3 nucleotides: TGTGCCAGCAGAAGGGGGCTAGCGACCTACGAGCAGTACTTC. This sequence encodes CASRRGLATYEQYF. The variable domain in full, completed from reference TRBV2 and TRBJ2-7, reads EPEVTQTPSHQVTQMGQEVILRCVPISNHLYFYWYRQILGQKVEFLVSFYNNEISEKSEIFDDQFSVERPDGSNFTLKIRSTKLEDSAMYFCASRRGLATYEQYFGPGTRLTVT.

This sequence joins TRBV19 and TRBJ1-4; TRBD1 might be the D (5 bases). Germline CDR1 is LNHDA and CDR2 is SQIVND (reference sequence). Trimming cost V 9 bases and J 5 bases, with 13 bases left between them. The CDR3 loop spans 13 amino acids. CDR3 in amino acids: CASRRGVNEKLFF. The CDR3 coding sequence is TGTGCCAGCCGACGGGGGGTAAATGAAAAACTGTTTTTT.

This chain joins TRBV7-3 and TRBJ2-3; 8 bases match TRBD1. The V gene end was trimmed by 5 bases and the J gene end by 3 bases; junction bases not matched to a gene: 13. The germline gives CDR1 SGHTA, CDR2 FQGTGA. The CDR3 is made up of 17 amino acids. CDR3 in DNA: TGTGCCAGCAGCAACACGGACAGGGCGGATGGTACAGATACGCAGTATTTT. This encodes CASSNTDRADGTDTQYF.

There are a few counts of this clone. The CDR3 loop reads CASSLDSVSYEQYF. The CDR3 DNA reads TGCGCCAGCAGCTTGGACTCGGTCTCCTACGAGCAGTACTTC. The rearrangement joins TRBV5-1 to TRBJ2-7, with D uncertain. Trimming removed 0 bases at V and 0 bases at J, with 7 bases between. The CDR3 length is 14 residues. The V gene's germline CDR1 is SGHRS and CDR2 YFSETQ.